A single sample gave rise to the 29 T cell receptor beta chains below, sequenced in a study of T cells after yellow fever vaccination. Using its own MiXCR run on the 5' RACE reads, TCRdb lists one record per CDR3 protein. The sample records approximately 120,000 distinct CDR3 sequences, about 7% being singletons. The starting material was CD4+ T cells sorted from PBMCs, obtained around 10 days after the first yellow fever vaccination. All receptors derive from a man aged 18 to 35 who received the YFV17D yellow fever vaccine.

In this sample, this clonotype turned up a few times. This rearrangement joins TRBV7-2 to TRBJ2-5; 12 nucleotides agree with TRBD2. The CDR3 extends over 14 amino acids. With 6 bases clipped from V and 2 bases from J, the junction kept 1 base outside the gene matches. CDR1 is SGHTA and CDR2 is FQGNSA in the germline V gene. CDR3 DNA sequence: TGTGCCAGCAGAGGACTAGCGGGGCAAGAGACCCAGTACTTC. Protein product: CASRGLAGQETQYF.

Note on this clonotype: A much larger clone sits a single nucleotide away, making a read error possible. This rearrangement joins TRBV7-2 to TRBJ2-1; D unclear. Trimming shortened V by 9 bases and J by 4 bases, and 16 bases separated the two germline ends. The CDR3 sequence is 14 residues long. Germline V gene data show CDR1 as SGHTA and CDR2 as FQGNSA. The CDR3 region is CASRRHGSYNEQFF. CDR3 bases: TGTGCCAGTCGGCGACATGGATCGTACAATGAGCAGTTCTTC.

This clonotype was observed at least ten times. Here the CDR3 reads CASSRQKNTEAFF. The CDR3 DNA reads as TGTGCCAGCAGCAGACAGAAGAACACTGAAGCTTTCTTT. The chain employs TRBV7-3 and TRBJ1-1, with D possibly matching TRBD1 (5 bases). The CDR3 length is 13 residues. The V gene lost 5 bases and the J gene lost 1 base, with 8 bases spanning the gap. Looked up from germline, CDR1 is SGHTA and CDR2 is FQGTGA.

Of note for this clonotype: A read error may account for a junction end that differs from germline. The V gene is TRBV4-1, the J gene TRBJ2-3; a weak D match, TRBD2 (5 bases). CDR1 MGHRA and CDR2 YSYEKL come from the germline V gene. The CDR3 runs 14 residues. The CDR3 DNA is TGTGCCAGCGGCCCACGGGTAGCCCGGGATACGCAGTATTTT. Its translation is CASGPRVARDTQYF.

The sample holds many counts of this clonotype. The chain carries TRBV4-1 and TRBJ2-7; possibly TRBD2 for D (5 bases). The germline gives CDR1 MGHRA, CDR2 YSYEKL. CDR3 length: 11 residues. Trimming pared 9 bases from V and 3 bases from J, leaving 9 bases between. CDR3 nucleotide sequence: TGCGCCAGACCCGGGGTCTACGAGCAGTACTTC. It is translated as CARPGVYEQYF.

This clonotype was recorded many times. J is TRBJ2-2 and V is TRBV29-1, with D possibly TRBD2 on 6 matching bases. CDR1 and CDR2 (germline): SQVTM, ANQGSEA. This CDR3 has 14 residues. V lost 7 bases to trimming and J lost 4 bases, with 16 bases between them. CDR3 region: CSGKGGPATGELFF. The CDR3, as DNA: TGCAGCGGCAAGGGAGGTCCGGCCACCGGGGAGCTGTTTTTT.

As to this clonotype: A much larger clone is a single base away; this may be a read error. The V gene is TRBV11-2, the J gene TRBJ1-1, with D perhaps matching TRBD1 (6 bases). Germline CDR1 SGHAT, CDR2 FQNNGV. There are 13 residues in the CDR3. Trimming stripped 4 bases from V and 3 bases from J, with 9 bases between. The CDR3 coding sequence is TGTGCCAGCAGCTACAGGGTTGACACTGAAGCTTTCTTT. Its protein is CASSYRVDTEAFF.

There are many counts of this clonotype. V is TRBV15 and J is TRBJ1-1, with D unclear. The CDR3 runs 14 residues. Trimming cost V 0 bases and J 1 base, with 6 bases left between them. Germline lookup yields CDR1 LNHNV and CDR2 YYDKDF (reference sequence). The CDR3 spells CATSRDRSNTEAFF. The CDR3 nucleotides are TGTGCCACCAGCAGAGATAGGTCGAACACTGAAGCTTTCTTT.

About this clonotype: This sequence may be a read error, since a much larger clone differs from it by one base. The rearrangement links TRBV7-2 to TRBJ2-2, with TRBD2 identical over 9 bases. The germline CDR1 and CDR2 sequences are SGHTA and FQGNSA. The CDR3 spans 15 residues. As DNA, the CDR3 is TGTGCCAGCTCGGGGACTAGCTCTTGGGGCGGGGAGCTGCTTTTT. Its protein product is CASSGTSSWGGELLF. The full variable domain, rest sourced from reference TRBV7-2 and TRBJ2-2, is GAGVSQSPSNKVTEKGKDVELRCDPISGHTALYWYRQSLGQGLEFLIYFQGNSAPDKSGLPSDRFSAERTGGSVSTLTIQRTQQEDSAVYLCASSGTSSWGGELLFGEGSRLTVL.

With respect to this clonotype: A much more abundant neighbour one base away suggests this may be a read error. The chain uses TRBV12-3 or TRBV12-4 and TRBJ2-7, with 7 positions matching TRBD1. The CDR3 length is 14 residues. Losses at the gene ends were 6 bases for V and 9 bases for J; bases not matched to a gene: 14. The CDR3 reads CASRFLSTGPRQYF. DNA for the CDR3: TGTGCCAGCAGGTTCCTATCGACAGGGCCCAGGCAGTACTTC.

This clonotype was recorded at least ten times. The DNA of the CDR3 is TGCGCCAGCAGCCGGGAGCGGAACACTGAAGCTTTCTTT. Translating gives CASSRERNTEAFF. This chain connects TRBV5-1 to TRBJ1-1, with D uncertain. The CDR3 spans 13 residues. Germline V gives CDR1 SGHRS, CDR2 YFSETQ. The V end was cut by 4 bases, the J end by 1 base, with 8 bases between. Using reference TRBV5-1 and TRBJ1-1 for the parts outside the CDR3, the full variable domain is KAGVTQTPRYLIKTRGQQVTLSCSPISGHRSVSWYQQTPGQGLQFLFEYFSETQRNKGNFPGRFSGRQFSNSRSEMNVSTLELGDSALYLCASSRERNTEAFFGQGTRLTVV.

This clonotype appeared many times. This chain links TRBV28 with TRBJ2-1; 9 positions agree with TRBD2. The germline gives CDR1 MDHEN, CDR2 SYDVKM. The J segment lost 7 bases and the V segment lost 7 bases, leaving 11 bases of the junction unmatched. The CDR3 runs to 15 residues. The CDR3 region is CASTFGLAGNNEQFF. The CDR3 DNA reads TGTGCCAGCACCTTCGGGCTAGCGGGGAATAATGAGCAGTTCTTC.

In its sample, this clonotype was seen many times. The genes are TRBV2 and TRBJ2-5; TRBD1 might be the D (6 bases). Germline V CDR1 and CDR2: SNHLY, FYNNEI. V lost 4 bases and J lost 4, with 13 bases in between. The CDR3 runs to 14 residues. CDR3 in DNA: TGTGCCAGCAGTGTCCTCAGGGGTACAGAGACCCAGTACTTC. This sequence encodes CASSVLRGTETQYF.

This clonotype was observed at least ten times. This chain uses TRBV2 with TRBJ1-6; D remains unclear. Between the trimmed V and J ends, which lost 7 bases and 6 bases, there was a span of 7 bases. The CDR3 is 12 residues long. The germline V gene encodes CDR1 SNHLY and CDR2 FYNNEI. The DNA of the CDR3 is TGTGCCAGCACCTCGCCTAATTCACCCCTCCACTTT. Amino acids: CASTSPNSPLHF.

V and J are TRBV27 and TRBJ2-1; D gene ambiguous. The length of the CDR3 is 13 residues. The V gene lost 1 base and the J gene lost 8 bases, with 9 bases spanning the gap. From germline, CDR1 is MNHEY and CDR2 SMNVEV (reference sequence). CDR3 protein: CASSLLGYDEQFF. The CDR3 DNA follows: TGTGCCAGCAGTTTATTAGGGTACGATGAGCAGTTCTTC.

A few counts support this clonotype. V gene TRBV9 combines with J gene TRBJ2-7; a possible D gene is TRBD1 (6 bases). Looked up from germline, CDR1 is SGDLS and CDR2 is YYNGEE. The CDR3 runs to 15 residues. V dropped 0 bases and J dropped 0 bases, with 10 bases sitting between them. Written as DNA, the CDR3 is TGTGCCAGCAGCGTAGGACAGGACGTCTCCTACGAGCAGTACTTC. This translates into CASSVGQDVSYEQYF.

This clonotype came up many times. This rearrangement joins TRBV6-5 to TRBJ1-2; TRBD1 is a possible D gene (5 bases). The CDR3 contains 15 residues. The V and J ends lost 6 bases and 4 bases respectively, with 18 bases between them. CDR1 and CDR2 from the germline V gene are MNHEY and SVGAGI. This CDR3 is CASSPPGLGGYGYTF. The CDR3 region has the DNA TGTGCCAGCAGCCCTCCCGGTCTGGGGGGCTATGGCTACACCTTC.

This clonotype showed up many times. The gene calls are TRBV4-2 and TRBJ2-3, with D perhaps TRBD1 or TRBD2 (5 bases each). The CDR3 runs 14 residues. Trimming cost V 4 bases and J 3 bases, with 11 bases left between them. In germline, CDR1 is LGHNA, CDR2 YNFKEQ. This CDR3 is CASSRDEGTDTQYF. CDR3 DNA: TGTGCCAGCAGCCGGGACGAAGGGACAGATACGCAGTATTTT.

Many counts were recorded for this clonotype. V and J are TRBV28 and TRBJ2-5, with D unclear. The germline V and J ends were trimmed by 1 base and 4 bases, with 13 bases remaining between them. The CDR3 length is 15 residues. Germline-derived CDR1 and CDR2 are MDHEN and SYDVKM. CDR3: CASSLSPPRRETQYF. The CDR3 nucleotides read TGTGCCAGCAGTTTATCCCCCCCCCGCCGAGAGACCCAGTACTTC.

This clonotype appeared many times. The chain employs TRBV7-6 and TRBJ1-3; possibly TRBD1 for D (5 bases). Trimming took 5 bases from V and 0 from J, leaving 11 bases between them. The length of the CDR3 is 15 residues. Germline V gene sequence: CDR1 SGHVS, CDR2 FNYEAQ. The CDR3 region is CASSRGRVSGNTIYF. CDR3 DNA sequence: TGTGCCAGCAGCAGGGGAAGGGTCTCTGGAAACACCATATATTTT.

This clonotype was detected ten times or more. V and J are TRBV7-9 and TRBJ2-5, with 9 bases matching TRBD1. Unmatched junction bases numbered 2, after V lost 6 bases and J lost 3 bases. CDR1 is SEHNR, CDR2 FQNEAQ, per germline (reference sequence). This CDR3 has 13 amino acids. As DNA, the CDR3 is TGTGCCAGCAGGGGACAGGGAGAAGAGACCCAGTACTTC. Encoded protein: CASRGQGEETQYF.

A few counts support this clonotype. The genes are TRBV6-2 or TRBV6-3 and TRBJ1-1; maybe TRBD1 (5 bases). The germline V gene encodes CDR1 MNHEY and CDR2 SVGEGT. CDR3 length: 15 residues. Trimming took 6 bases from V and 1 from J, leaving 15 bases between them. The CDR3 nucleotides are TGTGCCAGCAGGGGCCCGCAGGGCCAGAACACTGAAGCTTTCTTT. Translation gives CASRGPQGQNTEAFF.

This clonotype was seen many times. The chain uses TRBV5-1 and TRBJ1-1, with 8 bases aligning to TRBD1. J lost 0 bases, V lost 5 bases, and 0 bases had no gene match. Germline V gene lookup returns CDR1 SGHRS and CDR2 YFSETQ. This CDR3 comprises 13 residues. The DNA of the CDR3 is TGCGCCAGCAGGGGACAGGTGAACACTGAAGCTTTCTTT. Translating gives CASRGQVNTEAFF.

This clonotype has ten or more counts. This chain connects TRBV9 to TRBJ2-5; 7 bases match TRBD2. This CDR3 comprises 15 residues. Germline values: CDR1 SGDLS, CDR2 YYNGEE. J was trimmed by 4 bases and V by 0 bases; bases with no gene match: 6. CDR3 protein: CASSVEAGRRETQYF. The CDR3 DNA follows: TGTGCCAGCAGCGTAGAAGCGGGGAGGAGAGAGACCCAGTACTTC.

This clonotype was seen at least ten times. This rearrangement joins TRBV20-1 to TRBJ1-5; no clear D. The germline V gene encodes CDR1 DFQATT and CDR2 SNEGSKA (reference sequence). Trimming took off 2 bases at V and 7 bases at J, with 12 bases between the two ends. The CDR3 is 13 residues long. The CDR3 spells CSARTDMGQPQHF. The CDR3 DNA sequence: TGCAGTGCTAGAACTGATATGGGGCAGCCCCAGCATTTT.

This clonotype was counted many times. The genes are TRBV5-1 and TRBJ2-1; D might be TRBD2 (6 bases). CDR3 size: 15 residues. V was clipped by 0 bases and J by 0 bases, with 7 bases between them. CDR1 is SGHRS and CDR2 is YFSETQ in the germline V gene. DNA of the CDR3: TGCGCCAGCAGCTTGGGGGGGGTCTCCTACAATGAGCAGTTCTTC. This codes for CASSLGGVSYNEQFF.

At least ten counts were recorded for this clonotype. The chain joins TRBV10-3 to TRBJ2-3; D uncertain. The CDR3 loop spans 16 amino acids. The V gene lost 3 bases and the J gene lost 6 bases, with 19 bases spanning the gap. Germline V gene data show CDR1 as ENHRY and CDR2 as SYGVKD. The CDR3 DNA follows: TGTGCCATCAGTGAAACGAGGCTGGTTTCCACGGATACGCAGTATTTT. Its translation: CAISETRLVSTDTQYF.

This clonotype was counted at least ten times. The gene calls are TRBV5-6 and TRBJ2-2; unclear D gene. Germline V CDR1 and CDR2: SGHDT, YYEEEE. Trimming took off 0 bases at V and 2 bases at J, with 14 bases between the two ends. This CDR3 has 17 amino acids. CDR3: CASSLVARAPNTGELFF. In DNA, the CDR3 is TGTGCCAGCAGCTTGGTAGCACGCGCCCCAAACACCGGGGAGCTGTTTTTT. The variable domain in full, with the rest retrieved from reference TRBV5-6 and TRBJ2-2, is DAGVTQSPTHLIKTRGQQVTLRCSPKSGHDTVSWYQQALGQGPQFIFQYYEEEERQRGNFPDRFSGHQFPNYSSELNVNALLLGDSALYLCASSLVARAPNTGELFFGEGSRLTVL.

Many counts were recorded for this clonotype. The chain combines TRBV5-6 with TRBJ2-5; D is possibly TRBD2 (6 bases). There are 14 residues in the CDR3. Looked up from germline, CDR1 is SGHDT and CDR2 is YYEEEE. Trimming shortened V by 5 bases and J by 2 bases, and 13 bases separated the two germline ends. This CDR3 is CASSRPRGQETQYF. For the CDR3, the DNA is TGTGCCAGCAGTCGGCCCCGGGGGCAAGAGACCCAGTACTTC.